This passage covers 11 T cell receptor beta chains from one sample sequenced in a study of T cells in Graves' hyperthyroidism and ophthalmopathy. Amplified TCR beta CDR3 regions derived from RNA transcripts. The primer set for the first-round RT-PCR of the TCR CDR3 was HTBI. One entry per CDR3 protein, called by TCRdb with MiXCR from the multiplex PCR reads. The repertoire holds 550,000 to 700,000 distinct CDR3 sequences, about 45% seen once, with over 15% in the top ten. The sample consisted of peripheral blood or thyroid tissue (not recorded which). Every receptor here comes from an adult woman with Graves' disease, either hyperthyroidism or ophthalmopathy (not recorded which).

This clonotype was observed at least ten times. Written as DNA, the CDR3 is TGCGCCAGCAGCAGGTACGGCGGGGGCACTGAAGCTTTCTTT. Protein: CASSRYGGGTEAFF. This rearrangement joins TRBV5-1 to TRBJ1-1; a possible D gene is TRBD1 (5 bases). Trimming cost V 4 bases and J 4 bases, with 14 bases left between them. The CDR3 is 14 residues long. The germline V gene has CDR1 SGHRS and CDR2 YFSETQ.

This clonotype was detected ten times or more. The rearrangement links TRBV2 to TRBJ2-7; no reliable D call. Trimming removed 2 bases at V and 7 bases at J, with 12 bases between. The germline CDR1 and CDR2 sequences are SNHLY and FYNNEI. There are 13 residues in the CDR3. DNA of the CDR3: TGTGCCAGCAGTGAATTCGAGCGCCTGGAGCAGTACTTC. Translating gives CASSEFERLEQYF. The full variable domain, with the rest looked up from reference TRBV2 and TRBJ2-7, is EPEVTQTPSHQVTQMGQEVILRCVPISNHLYFYWYRQILGQKVEFLVSFYNNEISEKSEIFDDQFSVERPDGSNFTLKIRSTKLEDSAMYFCASSEFERLEQYFGPGTRLTVT.

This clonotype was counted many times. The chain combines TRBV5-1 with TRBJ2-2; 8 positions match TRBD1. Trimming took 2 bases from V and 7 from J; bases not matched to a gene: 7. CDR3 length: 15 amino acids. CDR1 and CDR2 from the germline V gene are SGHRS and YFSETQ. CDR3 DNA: TGCGCCAGCAGCTTAACGGACAGGGCGGACGGGGAGCTGTTTTTT. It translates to CASSLTDRADGELFF.

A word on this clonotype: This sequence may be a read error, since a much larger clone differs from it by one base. The CDR3 region is CASSLDGEEGGNTTYF. The CDR3, as DNA: TGTGCCAGCAGCTTAGATGGGGAGGAGGGTGGAAACACCACATATTTT. J is TRBJ1-3 and V is TRBV7-8; no definite D call. Germline CDR1 reads SGHVS; CDR2 reads FQNEAQ. The CDR3 has 16 residues.

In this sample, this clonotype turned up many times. CDR3 sequence reads: CAWRLDLKLFF. Written as DNA, the CDR3 is TGTGCCTGGAGACTTGATCTGAAACTGTTTTTT. V usage is TRBV30 and J usage is TRBJ1-4; D not certain. CDR3 size: 11 residues. The V end lost 3 bases, the J end lost 11 bases, and 10 bases lay between the germline ends. Germline CDR1 and CDR2: GTSNPN and SVGIG (reference sequence).

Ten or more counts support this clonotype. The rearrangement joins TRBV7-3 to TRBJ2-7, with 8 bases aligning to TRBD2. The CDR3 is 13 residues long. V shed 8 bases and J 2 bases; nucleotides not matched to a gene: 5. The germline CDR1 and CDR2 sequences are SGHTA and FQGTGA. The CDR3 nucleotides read TGTGCCAGCTCTGTAGCGGGACCCTACGAGCAGTACTTC. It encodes CASSVAGPYEQYF.

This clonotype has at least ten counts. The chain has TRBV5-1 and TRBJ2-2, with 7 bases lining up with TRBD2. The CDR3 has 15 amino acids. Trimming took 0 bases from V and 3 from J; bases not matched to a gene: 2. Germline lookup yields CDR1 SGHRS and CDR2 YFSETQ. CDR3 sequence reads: CASSLEAGHTGELFF. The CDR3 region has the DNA TGCGCCAGCAGCTTGGAAGCGGGGCACACCGGGGAGCTGTTTTTT.

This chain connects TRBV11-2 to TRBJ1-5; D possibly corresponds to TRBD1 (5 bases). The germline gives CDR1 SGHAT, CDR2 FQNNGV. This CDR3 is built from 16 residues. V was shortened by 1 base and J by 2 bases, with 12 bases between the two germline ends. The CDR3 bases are TGTGCCAGCAGCTTAGCGTCGGGGACGGGCAATCAGCCCCAGCATTTT. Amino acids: CASSLASGTGNQPQHF.

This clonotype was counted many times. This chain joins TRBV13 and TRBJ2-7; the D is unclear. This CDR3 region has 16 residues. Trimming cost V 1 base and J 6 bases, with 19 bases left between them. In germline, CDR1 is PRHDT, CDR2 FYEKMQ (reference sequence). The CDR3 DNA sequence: TGTGCCAGCAGCTTAGACGGTACCGCGAAGTGGGGCGAGCAGTACTTC. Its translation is CASSLDGTAKWGEQYF.

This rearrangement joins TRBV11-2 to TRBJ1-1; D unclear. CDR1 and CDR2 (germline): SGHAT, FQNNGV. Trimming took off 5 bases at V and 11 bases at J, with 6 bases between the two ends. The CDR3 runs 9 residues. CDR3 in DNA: TGTGCCAGCAGCGAGTTCGCTTTCTTT. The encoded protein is CASSEFAFF.

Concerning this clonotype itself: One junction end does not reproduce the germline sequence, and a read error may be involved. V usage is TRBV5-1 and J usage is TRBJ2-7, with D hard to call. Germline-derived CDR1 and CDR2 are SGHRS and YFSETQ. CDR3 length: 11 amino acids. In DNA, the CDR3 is TGTGCCAGCCAGGACCGGTACGAGCAGTACTTC. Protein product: CASQDRYEQYF.